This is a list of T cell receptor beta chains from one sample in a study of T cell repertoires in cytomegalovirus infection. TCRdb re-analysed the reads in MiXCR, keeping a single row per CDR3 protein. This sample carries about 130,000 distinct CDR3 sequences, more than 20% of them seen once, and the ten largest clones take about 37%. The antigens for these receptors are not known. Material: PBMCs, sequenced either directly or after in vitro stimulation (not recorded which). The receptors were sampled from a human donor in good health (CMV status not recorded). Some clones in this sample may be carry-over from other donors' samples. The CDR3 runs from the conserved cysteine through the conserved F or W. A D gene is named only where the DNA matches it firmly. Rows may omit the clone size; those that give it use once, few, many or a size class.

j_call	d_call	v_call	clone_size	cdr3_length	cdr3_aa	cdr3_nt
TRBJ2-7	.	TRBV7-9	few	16	CASSLALAEAGYEQYF	TGTGCCAGCAGCTTAGCTTTAGCGGAGGCGGGCTACGAGCAGTACTTC
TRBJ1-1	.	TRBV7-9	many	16	CASSLDVSAGWAEAFF	TGTGCCAGCAGCTTAGATGTTTCGGCAGGTTGGGCTGAAGCTTTCTTT
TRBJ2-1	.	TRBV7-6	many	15	CASSLLGERYNEQFF	TGTGCCAGCAGCTTATTAGGGGAGCGCTACAATGAGCAGTTCTTC
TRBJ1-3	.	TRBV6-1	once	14	CASKQGSSGNTIYF	TGTGCCAGCAAACAGGGAAGCTCTGGAAACACCATATATTTT
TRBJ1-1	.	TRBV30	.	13	CAATGFRGTEAFF	TGTGCCGCGACAGGCTTTCGAGGCACTGAAGCTTTCTTT
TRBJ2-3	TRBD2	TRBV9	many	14	CASNLAGMTDTQYF	TGTGCCAGCAACTTAGCGGGAATGACAGATACGCAGTATTTT
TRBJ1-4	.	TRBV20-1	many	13	CSAMAPSQEKLFF	TGCAGTGCTATGGCCCCATCTCAGGAAAAACTGTTTTTT
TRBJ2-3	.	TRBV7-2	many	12	CASSRPGDTQYF	TGTGCCAGCAGCCGCCCGGGAGATACGCAGTATTTT
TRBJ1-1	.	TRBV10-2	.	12	CASLSGVTEAFF	TGCGCCAGCCTCTCAGGGGTGACTGAAGCTTTCTTT
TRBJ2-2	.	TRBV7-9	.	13	CASSFEATGELFF	TGTGCCAGCAGCTTCGAGGCCACCGGGGAGCTGTTTTTT
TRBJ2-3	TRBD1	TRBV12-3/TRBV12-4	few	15	CASSYRTGILDTQYF	TGTGCCAGCAGTTATCGGACAGGGATCTTGGATACGCAGTATTTT
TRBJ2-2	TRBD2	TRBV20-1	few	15	CSARVAGGLGGELFF	TGCAGTGCTAGAGTTGCGGGAGGGCTGGGCGGGGAGCTGTTTTTT
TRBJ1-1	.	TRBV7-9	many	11	CASSRADEAFF	TGTGCCAGCAGCCGAGCGGATGAAGCTTTCTTT
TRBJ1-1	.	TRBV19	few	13	CASSSRMNTEAFF	TGTGCCAGTAGTTCCCGTATGAACACTGAAGCTTTCTTT
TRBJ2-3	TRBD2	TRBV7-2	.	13	CASGLVGTDTQYF	TGTGCCAGTGGACTAGTTGGCACAGATACGCAGTATTTT
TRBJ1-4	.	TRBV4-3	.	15	CASSPRAVAGEKLFF	TGCGCCAGCAGCCCACGTGCAGTGGCGGGCGAAAAACTGTTTTTT
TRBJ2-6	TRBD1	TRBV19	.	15	CASSHRGAGANVLTF	TGTGCCAGTAGCCACAGGGGAGCTGGGGCCAACGTCCTGACTTTC
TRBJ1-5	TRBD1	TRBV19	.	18	CASSDSDRGSYSNQPQHF	TGTGCCAGTAGTGATAGTGACAGGGGCTCATATAGCAATCAGCCCCAGCATTTT
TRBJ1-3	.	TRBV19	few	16	CASSLSGSPPGNTIYF	TGTGCCAGTAGCCTCTCCGGGAGCCCACCTGGAAACACCATATATTTT
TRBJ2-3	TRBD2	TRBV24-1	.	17	CATSDPQTSGTRDTQYF	TGTGCCACCAGTGATCCTCAGACTAGCGGGACAAGGGATACGCAGTATTTT
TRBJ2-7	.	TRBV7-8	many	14	CASSLGTTSYEQYF	TGTGCCAGCAGCTTAGGAACCACCTCCTACGAGCAGTACTTC
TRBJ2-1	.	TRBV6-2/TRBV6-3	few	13	CASSYDNYNEQFF	TGTGCCAGCAGTTATGACAACTACAATGAGCAGTTCTTC
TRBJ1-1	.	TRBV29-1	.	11	CSVGTPTEAFF	TGCAGCGTTGGGACACCCACTGAAGCTTTCTTT